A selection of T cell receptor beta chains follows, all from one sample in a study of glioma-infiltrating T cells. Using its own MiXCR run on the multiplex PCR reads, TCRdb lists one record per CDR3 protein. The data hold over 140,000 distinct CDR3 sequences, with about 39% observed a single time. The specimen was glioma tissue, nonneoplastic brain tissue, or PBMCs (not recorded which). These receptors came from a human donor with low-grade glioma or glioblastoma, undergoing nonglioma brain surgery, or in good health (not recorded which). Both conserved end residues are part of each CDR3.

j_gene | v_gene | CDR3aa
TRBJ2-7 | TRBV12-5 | CASGESSDTYEQYF
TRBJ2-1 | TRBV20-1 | CSARQGLAGVYNEQFF
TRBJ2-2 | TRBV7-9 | CANSFRPSGGELFF
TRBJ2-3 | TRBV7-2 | CGSSLRRLAVGDTQYF
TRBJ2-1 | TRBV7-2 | CASSLGSLGEFF
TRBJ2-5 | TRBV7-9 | CASSRSAGNEETQYF
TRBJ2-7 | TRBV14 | CASSQFYEQYF
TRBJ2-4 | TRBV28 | CASSFAGGRRNIQYF
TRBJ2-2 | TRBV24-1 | CATSDAWAGELFF
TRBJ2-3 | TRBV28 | CASSGAGYTDTQYF
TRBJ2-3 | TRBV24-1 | CATSDPSGGTDTQYF
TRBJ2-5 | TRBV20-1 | CSAGTSGAQETQYF
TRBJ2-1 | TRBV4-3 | CASSQDRRRNEQFF
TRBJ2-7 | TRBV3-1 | CASSRRGENEQYF
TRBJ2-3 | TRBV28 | CASSYSLRGGGTDTQYF
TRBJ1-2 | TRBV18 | CASSDGQGNGYTF
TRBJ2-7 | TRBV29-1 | CSAEGGGFAEQYF
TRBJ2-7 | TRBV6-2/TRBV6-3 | CASSRNRDSYEQYF
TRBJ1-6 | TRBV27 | CASSFRQDGSPLHF
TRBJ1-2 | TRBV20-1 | CSTQQDPGLSKGYGYTF
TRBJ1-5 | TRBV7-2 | CASSPRGGSGNQPQHF
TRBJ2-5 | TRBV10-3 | CAASTSSETQYF
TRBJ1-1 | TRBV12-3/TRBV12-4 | CASGKAPNTEAFF
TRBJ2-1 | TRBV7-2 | CASRGRGMGPLDNEQFF
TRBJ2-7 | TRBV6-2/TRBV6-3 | CASSYPGGYEQYF
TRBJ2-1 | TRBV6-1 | CASSPRQGDVGEQFF
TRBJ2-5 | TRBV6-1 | CASSPSGGSGETQYF
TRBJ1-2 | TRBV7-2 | CASSLNPNYGYTF
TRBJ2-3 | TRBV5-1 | CASSLALAGGTDTQYF
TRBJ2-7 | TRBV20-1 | CSAIKEAWGEQYF
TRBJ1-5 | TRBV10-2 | CASSESSVVEPQHF
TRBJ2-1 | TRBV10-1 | CASSEFQGSRIGQFF
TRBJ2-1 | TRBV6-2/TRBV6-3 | CASRWGPSSYNEQFF
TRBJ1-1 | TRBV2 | CASSGGSVTEAFF
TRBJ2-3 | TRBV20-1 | CSAWDRVGDTQYF
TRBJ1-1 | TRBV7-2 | CASSLWPGPTEAFF
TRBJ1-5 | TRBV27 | CASSLTRGRGGSGPQHF
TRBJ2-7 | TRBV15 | CATSNWGGEEQYF
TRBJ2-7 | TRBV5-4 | CASSFFGRGYEQYF
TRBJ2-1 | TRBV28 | CASSPWTSLNEQFF
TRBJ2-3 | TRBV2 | CASSLGLAATDTQYF
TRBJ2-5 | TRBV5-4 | CASSFAGTRQETQYF
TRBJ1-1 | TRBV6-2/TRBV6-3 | CASSDPVNTEAFF
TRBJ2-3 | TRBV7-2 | CASSFDTGTITDTQYF
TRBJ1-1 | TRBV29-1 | CSVEDGGLRAFF
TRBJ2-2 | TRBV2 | CASSRDRASGELFF
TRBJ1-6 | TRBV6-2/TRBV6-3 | CASSYSANSPLHF
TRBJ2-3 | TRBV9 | CASSVATDTQYF